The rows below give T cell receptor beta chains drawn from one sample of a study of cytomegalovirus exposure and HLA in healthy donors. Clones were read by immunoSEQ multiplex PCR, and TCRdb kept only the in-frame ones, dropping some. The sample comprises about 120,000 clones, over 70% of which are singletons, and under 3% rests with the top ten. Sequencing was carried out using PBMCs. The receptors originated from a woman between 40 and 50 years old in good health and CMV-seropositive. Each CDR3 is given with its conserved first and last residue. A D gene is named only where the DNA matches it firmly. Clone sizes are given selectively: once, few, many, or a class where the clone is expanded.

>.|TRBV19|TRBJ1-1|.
TGTGCCAGTAGTCCTCGGGGAGGGAGGGCTTTCTTT
CASSPRGGRAFF
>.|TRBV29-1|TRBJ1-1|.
TGCAGCGTTGAAGTGGCAGGCATAAGCCCTGAAGCTTTCTTT
CSVEVAGISPEAFF
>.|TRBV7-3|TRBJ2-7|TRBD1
TGTGCCAGCAGCTTAACCGGGGACAGGGCCTACGAGCAGTACTTC
CASSLTGDRAYEQYF
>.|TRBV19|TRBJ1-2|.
TGTGCCAGTAGTCCGGAGAACTATGGCTACACCTTC
CASSPENYGYTF
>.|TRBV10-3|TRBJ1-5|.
TGTGCCATCAGTGCTCTAGAGGGAGGGAATCAGCCCCAGCATTTT
CAISALEGGNQPQHF
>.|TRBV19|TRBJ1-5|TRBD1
TGTGCCAGTAGTACCGGACAGGGAGGGCGACCCAATCAGCCCCAGCATTTT
CASSTGQGGRPNQPQHF
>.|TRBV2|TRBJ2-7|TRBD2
TGTGCCAGATCCGGACTAGCGGACCTCTACGAGCAGTACTTC
CARSGLADLYEQYF
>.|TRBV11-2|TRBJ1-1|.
TGTGCCAGCAGCTTAGTGAGGAACACTGAAGCTTTCTTT
CASSLVRNTEAFF
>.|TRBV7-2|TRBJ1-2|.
TGTGCCAGCACCCCCGGACAGACAACCTATGGCTACACCTTC
CASTPGQTTYGYTF
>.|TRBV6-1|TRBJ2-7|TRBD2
TGTGCCAGCATCGTAAAGCGGGAGGGCGTTAGGGAGCAGTACTTC
CASIVKREGVREQYF
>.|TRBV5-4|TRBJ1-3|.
TGTGCCAGCGAGGACAGAAACTCTGGAAACACCATATATTTT
CASEDRNSGNTIYF
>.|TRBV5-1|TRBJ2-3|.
TGCGCCAGCAGCTTGGAGAACACCGGCACAGATACGCAGTATTTT
CASSLENTGTDTQYF
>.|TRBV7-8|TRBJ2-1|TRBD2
TGTGCCAGCAGCTTAATTACGGCCAGCGGGATCCCCTACAATGAGCAGTTCTTC
CASSLITASGIPYNEQFF
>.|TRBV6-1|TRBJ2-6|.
TGTGCCAGCAGTGAACTAGAGTCTGCCGGGGCCAACGTCCTGACTTTC
CASSELESAGANVLTF
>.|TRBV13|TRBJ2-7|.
TGTGCCAGCAGCTTAGAGGGGCTCGTTATGGGGGGTACCTACGAGCAGTACTTC
CASSLEGLVMGGTYEQYF
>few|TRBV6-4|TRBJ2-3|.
TGTGCCAGCCGCGCTCAGGATGCGGGCGCAGATACGCAGTATTTT
CASRAQDAGADTQYF
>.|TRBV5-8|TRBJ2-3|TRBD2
TGTGCCAGCAGCCCCGGGACTAGCGGATGGGATACGCAGTATTTT
CASSPGTSGWDTQYF
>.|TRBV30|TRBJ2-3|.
TGTGCCTGGAGTGTCCTGGCGGGCTCAGATACGCAGTATTTT
CAWSVLAGSDTQYF
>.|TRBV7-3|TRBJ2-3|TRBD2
TGTGCCAGCAGCCCCCCGGGACTAGCGGGAGGGCAGGATACGCAGTATTTT
CASSPPGLAGGQDTQYF
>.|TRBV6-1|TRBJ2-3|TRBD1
TGTGCCAGCAGTGAATGGGGACAGGGGGCGAGCGCAGATACGCAGTATTTT
CASSEWGQGASADTQYF
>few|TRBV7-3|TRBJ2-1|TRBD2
TGTGCCTCGGGGCGGGAGGACAATGAGCAGTTCTTC
CASGREDNEQFF
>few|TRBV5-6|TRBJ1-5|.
TGTGCCAGCAGCCCCCAACGGAGTCAGCCCCAGCATTTT
CASSPQRSQPQHF
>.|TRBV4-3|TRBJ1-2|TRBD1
TGCGCCAGCAGCCGGGGACAGGGGCTCGAAAATGGCTACACCTTC
CASSRGQGLENGYTF
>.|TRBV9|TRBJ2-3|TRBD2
TGTGCCAGCAGCGTAGCTAGCGGACCAGGCGATACGCAGTATTTT
CASSVASGPGDTQYF
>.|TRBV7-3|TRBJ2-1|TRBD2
TGTGCCAGCAGCTTACTAGCGGGGGGCGGTGAGCAGTTCTTC
CASSLLAGGGEQFF
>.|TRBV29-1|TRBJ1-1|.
TGCAGCGTAGGGGGAGGGAACAGAGCGCTGGCTGAAGCTTTCTTT
CSVGGGNRALAEAFF
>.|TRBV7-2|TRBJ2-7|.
TGTGCCAGCAGCTACACCTACGAGCAGTACTTC
CASSYTYEQYF
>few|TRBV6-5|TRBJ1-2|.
TGTGCCAGCAGTTACTCGACCCCCACAGGCTCCGGGGGCTACACCTTC
CASSYSTPTGSGGYTF
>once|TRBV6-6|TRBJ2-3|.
TGTGCCAGCAGTTCTTTAATAGATACGCAGTATTTT
CASSSLIDTQYF
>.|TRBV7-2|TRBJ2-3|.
TGTGCCAGCAGCTTAGAAGGTCGGGGGATAGATACGCAGTATTTT
CASSLEGRGIDTQYF
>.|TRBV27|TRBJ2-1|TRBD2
TGTGCCAGCAGTTTATCGGATCCTAGCGGGGGCTACAATGAGCAGTTCTTC
CASSLSDPSGGYNEQFF
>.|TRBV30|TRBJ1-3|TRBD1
TGTGCCTGGACCGAAGGGACAGGGAGTTTTGGTGGAAACACCATATATTTT
CAWTEGTGSFGGNTIYF
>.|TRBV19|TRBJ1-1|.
TGTGCCAGTAGCACAACAGCGAACACTGAAGCTTTCTTT
CASSTTANTEAFF
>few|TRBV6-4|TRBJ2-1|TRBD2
TGTGCCAGCAAACTGCGGGAGCACTACAATGAGCAGTTCTTC
CASKLREHYNEQFF
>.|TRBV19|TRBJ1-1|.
TGTGCCAGTAGTACAGGAGGGGCGAACACTGAAGCTTTCTTT
CASSTGGANTEAFF
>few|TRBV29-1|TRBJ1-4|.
TGCAGCGTGTCGGAGCTTAATGAAAAACTGTTTTTT
CSVSELNEKLFF
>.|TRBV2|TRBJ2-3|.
TGTGCCAGCAGTGCTGGCATAAGAACAGATACGCAGTATTTT
CASSAGIRTDTQYF
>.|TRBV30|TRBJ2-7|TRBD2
TGTGCCTGGAGACTAGCGGGCCACCCAGGTACCTACGAGCAGTACTTC
CAWRLAGHPGTYEQYF
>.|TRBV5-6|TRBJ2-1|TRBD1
TGTGCCAGCAGCTTCCTGGGGACAGGGGCTGGCAATGAGCAGTTCTTC
CASSFLGTGAGNEQFF
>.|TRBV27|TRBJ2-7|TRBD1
TGTGCCAGCACCACGGGACAGGGTAGGAACGAGCAGTACTTC
CASTTGQGRNEQYF
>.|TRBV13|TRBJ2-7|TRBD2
TGTGCCAGCAGCCCCCGGACTAGCGGGAGCCCCGAGCGCTACGAGCAGTACTTC
CASSPRTSGSPERYEQYF
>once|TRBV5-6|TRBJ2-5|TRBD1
TGTGCCAGCAGCTTGGGCAGGGGGCTGCAAGAGACCCAGTACTTC
CASSLGRGLQETQYF
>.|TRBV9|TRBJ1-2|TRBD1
TGTGCCAGCAGCGCGACGGGACAGCCGACCTATGGCTACACCTTC
CASSATGQPTYGYTF
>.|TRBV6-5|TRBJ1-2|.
TGTGCCAGCAGCACGGGGGGGACCCATGGCTACACCTTC
CASSTGGTHGYTF